What follows are 4 T cell receptor beta chains derived from one specimen sequenced in a study of hypomethylating agent response in myelodysplastic syndrome. The assay was immunoSEQ multiplex PCR, and TCRdb's table has in-frame clones only and misses some. The sample shows about 960 clones, 75% to 85% of them seen only once. Material: bone marrow, obtained before or after starting hypomethylating agent treatment for myelodysplastic syndrome (not recorded which). Every receptor here comes from a human donor with myelodysplastic syndrome.

This chain connects TRBV5-5 to TRBJ2-1, with TRBD1 matching 8 bases. Germline CDR1 and CDR2: SGHKS and YYEKEE (reference sequence). The CDR3 is 15 amino acids. The V and J ends lost 3 bases and 2 bases, in that order; junction bases with no gene match: 4. Here the CDR3 reads CASSSQGAAYNEQFF. In DNA, the CDR3 is TGTGCCAGCAGCTCTCAGGGGGCTGCCTACAATGAGCAGTTCTTC.

The chain couples TRBV11-3 to TRBJ2-2, with D possibly being TRBD1 (5 bases). The CDR3 covers 15 residues. Germline values: CDR1 SGHNT, CDR2 YENEEA. V was cut by 0 bases and J by 2 bases, with 7 bases left in between. The CDR3 nucleotides read TGTGCCAGCAGCTTAGATCGGACAAACACCGGGGAGCTGTTTTTT. The encoded protein is CASSLDRTNTGELFF.

A word on this clone: A read error may produce the germline difference seen at one junction end. This chain links TRBV2 with TRBJ2-4, with a weak D call TRBD2 (6 bases). This CDR3 comprises 12 residues. Germline V CDR1 and CDR2: SNHLY, FYNNEI. The CDR3 bases are TGTGCCAGCAGCCGGGAGCCATCCCCACCCTTTTTC. Translating gives CASSREPSPPFF.

The chain recombines TRBV29-1 with TRBJ2-3; D gene uncertain. This CDR3 comprises 14 residues. Germline V lookup: CDR1 SQVTM, CDR2 ANQGSEA. Trimming pared 4 bases from V and 0 bases from J, leaving 11 bases between. DNA for the CDR3: TGCAGCGTTGCCCCAGCGACTAGCACAGATACGCAGTATTTT. This sequence encodes CSVAPATSTDTQYF.